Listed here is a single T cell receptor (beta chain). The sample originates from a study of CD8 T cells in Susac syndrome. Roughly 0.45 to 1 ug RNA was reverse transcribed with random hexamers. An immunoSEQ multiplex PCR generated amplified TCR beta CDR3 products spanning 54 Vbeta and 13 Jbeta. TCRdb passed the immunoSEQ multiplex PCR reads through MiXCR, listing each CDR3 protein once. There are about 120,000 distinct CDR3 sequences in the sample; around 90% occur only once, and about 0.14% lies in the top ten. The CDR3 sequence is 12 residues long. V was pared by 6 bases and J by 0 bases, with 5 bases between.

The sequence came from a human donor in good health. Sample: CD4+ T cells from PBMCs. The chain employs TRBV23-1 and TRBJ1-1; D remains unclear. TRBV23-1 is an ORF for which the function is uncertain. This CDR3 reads CASSAVNTEAFF. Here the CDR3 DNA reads TGCGCCAGCAGCGCCGTGAACACTGAAGCTTTCTTT.